The 6 T cell receptor beta chains below come from one sample, sequenced in a study of cytomegalovirus exposure and HLA in healthy donors. Researchers ran the PCR with 60 Vbeta and 13 Jbeta primers. Sequencing used immunoSEQ multiplex PCR; TCRdb keeps in-frame clones, though not all of them. The sample yields some 95,000 clones, 55% to 75% seen once. The specimen was PBMCs. The source is a young woman in good health and CMV-seropositive.

The table lists this clone with a few counts. V and J are TRBV23-1 and TRBJ2-7, with a possible D match to TRBD2 (6 bases). TRBV23-1 is treated as an ORF (open reading frame) with a function not yet certain. Trimming cost V 2 bases and J 10 bases, with 18 bases left between them. The CDR3 is made up of 14 amino acids. The CDR3 DNA is TGCGCCAGCAGTCAACCCCTGTGGGGGGTCTTACAGTACTTC. It yields the protein CASSQPLWGVLQYF.

This clone was found a few times. This sequence joins TRBV28 and TRBJ2-7; D possibly corresponds to TRBD2 (6 bases). The CDR3 extends over 14 amino acids. The germline V and J ends were trimmed by 3 bases and 2 bases, with 11 bases remaining between them. Germline CDR1 is MDHEN and CDR2 is SYDVKM. CDR3 DNA sequence: TGTGCCAGCAGTTTGGGGGGACGACCCTACGAGCAGTACTTC. Protein sequence: CASSLGGRPYEQYF. Full variable domain (rest looked up from reference TRBV28 and TRBJ2-7): DVKVTQSSRYLVKRTGEKVFLECVQDMDHENMFWYRQDPGLGLRLIYFSYDVKMKEKGDIPEGYSVSREKKERFSLILESASTNQTSMYLCASSLGGRPYEQYFGPGTRLTVT.

The V and J genes are TRBV5-1 and TRBJ2-5, with 9 bases matching TRBD1. V dropped 4 bases and J dropped 7; count of bases not matched to a gene: 8. CDR3 length: 14 residues. CDR1 and CDR2 from the germline V gene are SGHRS and YFSETQ. CDR3 protein: CASSLGTGTGTQYF. In nucleotides, the CDR3 is TGCGCCAGCAGCCTTGGGACAGGGACGGGGACCCAGTACTTC.

This rearrangement joins TRBV7-6 to TRBJ2-3; D is perhaps TRBD2 (6 bases). CDR1 is SGHVS and CDR2 is FNYEAQ in the germline V gene. The CDR3 is made up of 16 amino acids. V shed 5 bases and J shed 0 bases, with 15 bases lying between them. The CDR3 DNA follows: TGTGCCAGCAGCGTACCGGGACTTTCTAGCACAGATACGCAGTATTTT. Translating gives CASSVPGLSSTDTQYF. The full variable domain, its missing parts supplied by reference TRBV7-6 and TRBJ2-3, is GAGVSQSPRYKVTKRGQDVALRCDPISGHVSLYWYRQALGQGPEFLTYFNYEAQQDKSGLPNDRFSAERPEGSISTLTIQRTEQRDSAMYRCASSVPGLSSTDTQYFGPGTRLTVL.

To note about this clone: Mismatch with germline at one junction end may stem from a read error. The chain recombines TRBV7-7 with TRBJ2-7, with 8 bases identical to TRBD2. The CDR3 has 17 amino acids. Looked up from germline, CDR1 is SSHAT and CDR2 is FNYEAQ (reference sequence). In DNA form, the CDR3 reads TGTGCTAGCAGCTTAGGCCCCGGAACTAGCGGCGCCTACGAGCAGTACTTC. It yields the protein CASSLGPGTSGAYEQYF.

Only a few counts were recorded for this clone. The V gene is TRBV6-5, the J gene TRBJ1-5, with D possibly being TRBD1 (6 bases). The CDR3 is made up of 11 amino acids. Germline CDR1 and CDR2: MNHEY and SVGAGI. V was clipped by 11 bases and J by 2 bases, with 7 bases between them. The CDR3 DNA reads as TGTGCCGCAGGGGGCAATCAGCCCCAGCATTTT. Translating it yields CAAGGNQPQHF.